The 5 T cell receptor beta chains in this list originate from one sample, sequenced in a study of blood T cell repertoires in COVID-19 (dated by TCRdb to the early 2020s). Library construction relied on the immunoSEQ multiplex PCR assay. TCRdb mirrors the immuneACCESS table, restricted to in-frame sequences. Some clones are absent from its copies; in checked studies, under half trace to an unresolved V gene, and the reason for the others is unknown. In this sample the table shows tens of thousands of clones, approximately 84% of which occur a single time. The biggest ten clones account for approximately 17% of the sample. The sample was peripheral blood. These receptors came from an elderly woman with acute or convalescent COVID-19.

The chain uses TRBV27 and TRBJ2-5; 14 positions agree with TRBD2. The germline V gene encodes CDR1 MNHEY and CDR2 SMNVEV (reference sequence). The CDR3 sequence is 15 residues long. Germline trimming cut 8 bases from V and 4 bases from J; bases unmatched to any gene: 6. The CDR3 DNA sequence: TGTGCCAGCCACAAGGGACTAGCGGGAGTAGAGACCCAGTACTTC. Amino acid sequence: CASHKGLAGVETQYF.

The V gene is TRBV9, the J gene TRBJ1-1, with D unclear. The CDR3 is made up of 16 amino acids. Germline V gene sequence: CDR1 SGDLS, CDR2 YYNGEE. Trimming left V 3 bases short and J 4 bases short, with 19 bases between. The CDR3 loop is CASSGSQLAGSTEAFF. As DNA, the CDR3 is TGTGCCAGCAGCGGGAGCCAGTTGGCGGGAAGCACTGAAGCTTTCTTT.

The V call is TRBV5-5, the J call TRBJ2-7; 13 positions match TRBD2. The CDR3 loop spans 17 amino acids. After removal of 0 bases from V and 0 bases from J, the junction contained 3 bases not matched to a gene. CDR1 SGHKS and CDR2 YYEKEE come from the germline V gene (reference sequence). In DNA, the CDR3 is TGTGCCAGCAGCTTGGGGACTAGCGGGAGATCCTCCTACGAGCAGTACTTC. The encoded protein is CASSLGTSGRSSYEQYF.

The J gene is TRBJ1-2, the V gene TRBV6-5, with TRBD1 identical over 7 bases. The CDR3 loop spans 13 amino acids. CDR1 is MNHEY, CDR2 SVGAGI, per germline. V gave up 5 bases and J gave up 4 bases; unmatched junction bases: 4. The CDR3 nucleotides are TGTGCCAGCAGTACTTCAGGGGGCTATGGCTACACCTTC. This sequence encodes CASSTSGGYGYTF.

The CDR3 region is CASSFYFGGRGRANEKLFF. For the CDR3, the DNA is TGTGCCAGCAGCTTTTATTTTGGGGGCAGGGGGCGAGCTAATGAAAAACTGTTTTTT. The chain joins TRBV11-2 to TRBJ1-4; TRBD1 agrees at 8 bases. Losses at the gene ends were 3 bases for V and 3 bases for J; bases not matched to a gene: 15. CDR1 and CDR2 from the germline V gene are SGHAT and FQNNGV. This CDR3 region has 19 residues.